One and the same sample provided the 17 T cell receptor beta chains below, sequenced in a study of blood T cell repertoires in COVID-19. Sequencing was performed with immunoSEQ multiplex PCR; in TCRdb, only in-frame clones are kept and a portion is missing. Altogether fewer than 70,000 clones are present, approximately 89% being singletons, with the ten largest covering 6% to 8.5%. Source material: peripheral blood. All receptors come from a man between 60 and 75 years old with active or convalescent COVID-19.

This sequence joins TRBV7-9 and TRBJ2-5; D is perhaps TRBD2 (5 bases). Trimming removed 8 bases from V and 5 bases from J, with 12 bases in between. The CDR3 sequence is 12 residues long. Germline assignment: CDR1 SEHNR and CDR2 FQNEAQ (reference sequence). Written as DNA, the CDR3 is TGTGCCAGCCGGGGTTTGGGGGAGACCCAGTACTTC. Its translation: CASRGLGETQYF.

The chain links TRBV19 to TRBJ1-2; a weak D match, TRBD1 (5 bases). The CDR3 loop spans 15 amino acids. Trimming pared 5 bases from V and 0 bases from J, leaving 13 bases between. CDR1 LNHDA and CDR2 SQIVND come from the germline V gene (reference sequence). CDR3 protein: CASSSPDSANYGYTF. CDR3 coding DNA: TGTGCCAGTAGTTCCCCCGACAGCGCTAACTATGGCTACACCTTC. The whole variable domain, filled in from reference TRBV19 and TRBJ1-2, reads DGGITQSPKYLFRKEGQNVTLSCEQNLNHDAMYWYRQDPGQGLRLIYYSQIVNDFQKGDIAEGYSVSREKKESFPLTVTSAQKNPTAFYLCASSSPDSANYGYTFGSGTRLTVV.

The V gene is TRBV4-1, the J gene TRBJ2-3; 9 bases fit TRBD2. Germline loops: CDR1 MGHRA, CDR2 YSYEKL. The J segment lost 5 bases and the V segment lost 0 bases, leaving 12 bases of the junction unmatched. This CDR3 spans 18 amino acids. As DNA, the CDR3 is TGCGCCAGCAGCCAAGATCTTCGGGCTAGCGGGGAATTAGATACGCAGTATTTT. Translating it yields CASSQDLRASGELDTQYF.

The V gene is TRBV5-5, the J gene TRBJ2-1; 8 bases are a match to TRBD1. This CDR3 region has 16 residues. The V gene's germline CDR1 is SGHKS and CDR2 YYEKEE (reference sequence). The V gene end was trimmed by 4 bases and the J gene end by 4 bases; junction bases not matched to a gene: 10. The CDR3 loop is CASSPPTGALYNEQFF. CDR3 DNA sequence: TGTGCCAGCAGCCCTCCGACAGGGGCGTTATACAATGAGCAGTTCTTC.

The V gene is TRBV6-5, the J gene TRBJ1-2; D ambiguous. CDR3 length: 12 residues. With 6 bases removed from V and 7 bases from J, the gap between germline ends came to 12 bases. The germline V gene has CDR1 MNHEY and CDR2 SVGAGI. The CDR3 bases are TGTGCCAGCAGGCCCCTAATACGTGGCTACACCTTC. Encoded protein: CASRPLIRGYTF.

The CDR3 DNA sequence: TGCGCCAGCAGCCAAGATGCAGGGGGATTTGGTAACGAGCAGTACTTC. Amino acids: CASSQDAGGFGNEQYF. The genes are TRBV4-3 and TRBJ2-7, with 7 bases aligning to TRBD1. The V gene's germline CDR1 is LGHNA and CDR2 YSLEER. V lost 0 bases and J lost 5; bases outside the gene matches: 10. The CDR3 runs 16 residues.

The genes are TRBV6-2 or TRBV6-3 and TRBJ1-1, with 10 bases identical to TRBD1. The CDR3 has 18 residues. V shed 6 bases, J shed 1 base, and the junction held 14 bases outside the gene matches. The germline V gene has CDR1 MNHEY and CDR2 SVGEGT. The CDR3 region is CASSSYRPGTGANTEAFF. CDR3 in DNA: TGTGCCAGCAGCTCCTACCGTCCCGGGACAGGGGCGAACACTGAAGCTTTCTTT.

The chain links TRBV4-2 to TRBJ2-2; TRBD1 matches 9 bases. The length of the CDR3 is 18 residues. Germline loops: CDR1 LGHNA, CDR2 YNFKEQ. J lost 6 bases, V lost 0 bases, and 11 bases had no gene match. The DNA for the CDR3 is TGTGCCAGCAGCCAAGATAACCTAGGACAGGGGACCGCCGGGGAGCTGTTTTTT. Translated: CASSQDNLGQGTAGELFF.

This clone was seen just once. Here the CDR3 DNA reads TGTGCCAGCAGCCAATGGACAGGGATAACCACAGATACGCAGTATTTT. Translation gives CASSQWTGITTDTQYF. V is TRBV14 and J is TRBJ2-3; 8 bases map to TRBD1. CDR1 and CDR2 (germline): SGHDN, FVKESK. V shed 2 bases and J 2 bases; nucleotides not matched to a gene: 6. CDR3 length: 16 amino acids.

The chain couples TRBV3-1 (or the pseudogene TRBV3-2) to TRBJ1-1; tentative D call: TRBD1 (5 bases). This CDR3 region has 13 residues. The germline V gene encodes CDR1 LGHDT and CDR2 YNNKEL (reference sequence). The V gene lost 2 bases and the J gene lost 7 bases, with 11 bases spanning the gap. DNA for the CDR3: TGTGCCAGCAGCCAACAAAGGGGAAGTGAAGCTTTCTTT. Protein sequence: CASSQQRGSEAFF.

The J gene is TRBJ1-2, the V gene TRBV28, with D possibly TRBD1 on 5 matching bases. This CDR3 is 12 amino acids long. Germline V CDR1 and CDR2: MDHEN, SYDVKM. Trimming took 8 bases from V and 3 from J, leaving 10 bases between them. Here the CDR3 DNA reads TGTGCCAGCGAGACAGCACACTATGGCTACACCTTC. Amino acids: CASETAHYGYTF.

This clone showed up just once. CDR3 nucleotide sequence: TGTGCCAGCAGTTATCGGGGGTTAGCCAAAAACATTCAGTACTTC. As protein: CASSYRGLAKNIQYF. This chain joins TRBV6-5 and TRBJ2-4; TRBD2 is a possible D gene (6 bases). The CDR3 length is 15 residues. V was trimmed by 3 bases and J by 0 bases, leaving 9 bases between them. Germline V gene data show CDR1 as MNHEY and CDR2 as SVGAGI.

This chain joins TRBV7-9 and TRBJ1-1; 8 bases align to TRBD1. Germline CDR1 and CDR2: SEHNR and FQNEAQ (reference sequence). The CDR3 is 13 residues long. Trimming took 8 bases from V and 1 from J; bases not matched to a gene: 3. CDR3 residues: CASGQGSNTEAFF. CDR3 nucleotide sequence: TGTGCCAGCGGACAGGGTTCGAACACTGAAGCTTTCTTT. Full variable domain (outside the CDR3, taken from reference TRBV7-9 and TRBJ1-1): DTGVSQNPRHKITKRGQNVTFRCDPISEHNRLYWYRQTLGQGPEFLTYFQNEAQLEKSRLLSDRFSAERPKGSFSTLEIQRTEQGDSAMYLCASGQGSNTEAFFGQGTRLTVV.

The rearrangement uses TRBV27 and TRBJ2-5; D might be TRBD2 (5 bases). In germline, CDR1 is MNHEY, CDR2 SMNVEV (reference sequence). V was cut by 5 bases and J by 4 bases, with 14 bases left in between. The CDR3 consists of 14 residues. In DNA, the CDR3 is TGTGCCAGCAGTACCCGGACGGCGGGAGAGACCCAGTACTTC. Protein sequence: CASSTRTAGETQYF.

The J gene is TRBJ2-2, the V gene TRBV5-1, with TRBD2 matching over 9 bases. The CDR3 runs to 16 residues. Germline CDR1 reads SGHRS; CDR2 reads YFSETQ. Trimming removed 0 bases from V and 4 bases from J; junction bases left unmatched: 4. Written as DNA, the CDR3 is TGCGCCAGCAGCTTGGTCGGCGGGGGGGCCACCGGGGAGCTGTTTTTT. This codes for CASSLVGGGATGELFF.

The chain is built from TRBV6-5 and TRBJ1-2, with D possibly TRBD1 on 6 matching bases. Trimming removed 7 bases at V and 4 bases at J, with 10 bases between. CDR1 is MNHEY, CDR2 SVGAGI, per germline. There are 12 residues in the CDR3. DNA of the CDR3: TGTGCCAGCACTTCCAGGGGCTATGGCTACACCTTC. Translating it yields CASTSRGYGYTF.

This chain joins TRBV11-2 and TRBJ2-7, with 7 bases aligning to TRBD2. In germline, CDR1 is SGHAT, CDR2 FQNNGV. V shed 1 base, J shed 5 bases, and the junction held 5 bases outside the gene matches. CDR3 length: 14 residues. CDR3 amino acids: CASSLVGGIDEQYF. CDR3 nucleotides: TGTGCCAGCAGCTTAGTCGGGGGGATCGACGAGCAGTACTTC.